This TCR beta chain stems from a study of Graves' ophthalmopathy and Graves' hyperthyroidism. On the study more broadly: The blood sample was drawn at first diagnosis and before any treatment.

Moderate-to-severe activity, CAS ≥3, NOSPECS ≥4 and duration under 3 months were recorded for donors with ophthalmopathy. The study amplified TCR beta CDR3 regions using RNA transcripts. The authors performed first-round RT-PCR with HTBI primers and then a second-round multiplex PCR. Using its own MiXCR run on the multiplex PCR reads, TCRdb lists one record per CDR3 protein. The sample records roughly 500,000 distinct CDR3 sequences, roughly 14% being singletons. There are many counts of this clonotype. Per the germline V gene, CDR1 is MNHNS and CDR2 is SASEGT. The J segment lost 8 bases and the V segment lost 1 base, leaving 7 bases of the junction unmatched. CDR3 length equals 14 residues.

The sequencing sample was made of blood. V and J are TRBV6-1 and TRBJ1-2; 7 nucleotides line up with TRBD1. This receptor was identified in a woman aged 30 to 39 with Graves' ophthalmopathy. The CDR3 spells CASSEGEGARGYTF. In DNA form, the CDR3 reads TGTGCCAGCAGTGAAGGGGAGGGGGCCAGAGGCTACACCTTC.